The 17 T cell receptor beta chains presented below share a single source sample, sequenced in a study of OX40 agonist ivuxolimab in advanced cancers. Sequencing used immunoSEQ multiplex PCR; TCRdb keeps in-frame clones, though not all of them. The sample includes 95,000 to 120,000 clones, approximately 90% of them seen just once. This specimen consisted of CD4+ or CD8+ T cells sorted from blood, obtained in a trial of the OX40 agonist ivuxolimab. The receptors here all came from an adult with an advanced solid tumor such as melanoma, head and neck, liver or kidney cancer.

The chain has TRBV14 and TRBJ1-1, with D possibly TRBD1 on 6 matching bases. Germline V gene lookup returns CDR1 SGHDN and CDR2 FVKESK. The CDR3 contains 13 residues. V lost 9 bases and J 2 bases, leaving 13 bases between the germline ends. The CDR3 is CASQQQGNTEAFF. Here the CDR3 DNA reads TGTGCCAGTCAACAACAGGGAAACACTGAAGCTTTCTTT.

The chain carries TRBV6-6 and TRBJ1-3; D unresolved. The V gene lost 7 bases and the J gene lost 3 bases, with 19 bases spanning the gap. This CDR3 comprises 16 residues. Per the germline V gene, CDR1 is MNHNY and CDR2 is SVGAGI (reference sequence). This CDR3 reads CASTSGRSRGGNTIYF. CDR3 bases: TGTGCCAGCACATCTGGACGGAGCCGGGGTGGAAACACCATATATTTT.

The chain links TRBV19 to TRBJ2-7, with a tentative D call TRBD2 (6 bases). The CDR3 sequence is 15 residues long. Germline assignment: CDR1 LNHDA and CDR2 SQIVND (reference sequence). V lost 3 bases and J lost 3, with 15 bases in between. This CDR3 reads CASSISDYLYYEQYF. CDR3 sequence (DNA): TGTGCCAGTAGTATCTCGGACTATCTCTACTACGAGCAGTACTTC.

The chain recombines TRBV18 with TRBJ1-5, with TRBD1 matching over 7 bases. Germline V gene data show CDR1 as KGHSH and CDR2 as LQKENI. The CDR3 sequence is 15 residues long. The V gene end was trimmed by 1 base and the J gene end by 6 bases; junction bases not matched to a gene: 6. CDR3 DNA sequence: TGTGCCAGCTCACCACTGCCAGGGGGGTTTCAGCCCCAGCATTTT. Translating it yields CASSPLPGGFQPQHF.

The rearrangement links TRBV9 to TRBJ2-7; 9 bases align to TRBD2. Trimming cost V 0 bases and J 7 bases; bases outside gene matches: 8. The germline V gene encodes CDR1 SGDLS and CDR2 YYNGEE. This CDR3 region has 15 residues. The CDR3 nucleotides are TGTGCCAGCAGCGTAGGTGCGGGAGGGCCTCGGGAGCAGTACTTC. This gives the protein CASSVGAGGPREQYF.

The sample holds a few counts of this clone. The chain has TRBV11-2 and TRBJ1-1, with 10 bases that match TRBD1. With V trimmed by 5 bases and J by 4 bases, 7 bases remained unmatched. The CDR3 totals 15 residues. Germline V gene sequence: CDR1 SGHAT, CDR2 FQNNGV. CDR3 protein: CASSQRQGAGTEAFF. The CDR3 DNA is TGTGCCAGCAGCCAGCGACAGGGGGCCGGCACTGAAGCTTTCTTT.

The rearrangement joins TRBV5-4 to TRBJ2-2; TRBD1 matches 12 bases. The V and J ends lost 4 bases and 7 bases, in that order; junction bases with no gene match: 5. The germline CDR1 and CDR2 sequences are SGHNT and YYREEE (reference sequence). CDR3 length equals 15 residues. In DNA, the CDR3 is TGTGCCAGCAGCCGGGACAGGGGGCGCGTCGGGGAGCTGTTTTTT. Protein sequence: CASSRDRGRVGELFF.

This clone was detected once. Other DNA sequences within the sample encode an identical CDR3. V and J are TRBV5-1 and TRBJ2-1; no clear D gene. The germline V gene has CDR1 SGHRS and CDR2 YFSETQ. The V end lost 0 bases, the J end lost 7 bases, and 8 bases lay between the germline ends. The CDR3 is made up of 13 amino acids. DNA of the CDR3: TGCGCCAGCAGCTTGGCCTTAGGAAATGAGCAGTTCTTC. Translating gives CASSLALGNEQFF.

CDR3 sequence (DNA): TGTGCCAGCAGTGAAGCGCTTTCGGGCAGGGGGACAGGTGGCTACACCTTC. Residues: CASSEALSGRGTGGYTF. This chain connects TRBV2 to TRBJ1-2; 8 positions match TRBD1. The V gene's germline CDR1 is SNHLY and CDR2 FYNNEI. The CDR3 is 17 residues long. The trim removed 0 bases at V and 7 bases at J, leaving 13 bases unmatched.

The chain has TRBV5-1 and TRBJ2-7; unclear D gene. This CDR3 is 12 amino acids long. CDR1 is SGHRS, CDR2 YFSETQ, per germline. V was cut by 4 bases and J by 4 bases, with 9 bases left in between. The CDR3 loop is CASSGSNYEQYF. The CDR3 nucleotides are TGCGCCAGCAGCGGGTCCAATTACGAGCAGTACTTC. The full variable domain, its missing parts supplied by reference TRBV5-1 and TRBJ2-7, is KAGVTQTPRYLIKTRGQQVTLSCSPISGHRSVSWYQQTPGQGLQFLFEYFSETQRNKGNFPGRFSGRQFSNSRSEMNVSTLELGDSALYLCASSGSNYEQYFGPGTRLTVT.

The gene calls are TRBV7-8 and TRBJ1-3, with TRBD1 matching over 9 bases. CDR1 is SGHVS, CDR2 FQNEAQ, per germline. This CDR3 contains 15 residues. After removal of 5 bases from V and 4 bases from J, the junction contained 6 bases not matched to a gene. The CDR3 bases are TGTGCCAGCAGCAAGGACAGGGGAAGAGGAAACACCATATATTTT. As protein: CASSKDRGRGNTIYF. The full variable domain, in which reference TRBV7-8 and TRBJ1-3 provide the parts outside the CDR3, is GAGVSQSPRYKVAKRGQDVALRCDPISGHVSLFWYQQALGQGPEFLTYFQNEAQLDKSGLPSDRFFAERPEGSVSTLKIQRTQQEDSAVYLCASSKDRGRGNTIYFGEGSWLTVV.

V gene TRBV6-6 combines with J gene TRBJ2-2; the D is unclear. The CDR3 is made up of 15 amino acids. The germline CDR1 and CDR2 sequences are MNHNY and SVGAGI (reference sequence). Trimming removed 0 bases at V and 2 bases at J, with 7 bases between. The CDR3 nucleotides read TGTGCCAGCAGTTACTCTCCCCGCAACACCGGGGAGCTGTTTTTT. This sequence encodes CASSYSPRNTGELFF.

Here the CDR3 reads CASGRRQGAFF. CDR3 nucleotide sequence: TGTGCCAGCGGCCGCAGACAGGGGGCTTTCTTT. The J gene is TRBJ1-1, the V gene TRBV7-9; 8 nucleotides match TRBD1. The CDR3 covers 11 residues. Per the germline V gene, CDR1 is SEHNR and CDR2 is FQNEAQ (reference sequence). Trimming removed 8 bases from V and 11 bases from J; junction bases left unmatched: 7. The full variable domain, rest sourced from reference TRBV7-9 and TRBJ1-1, is DTGVSQNPRHKITKRGQNVTFRCDPISEHNRLYWYRQTLGQGPEFLTYFQNEAQLEKSRLLSDRFSAERPKGSFSTLEIQRTEQGDSAMYLCASGRRQGAFFGQGTRLTVV.

This sequence joins TRBV2 and TRBJ2-5; 8 bases fit TRBD1. The germline V gene encodes CDR1 SNHLY and CDR2 FYNNEI. The CDR3 length is 13 residues. Here the CDR3 reads CATLAGGMGAQYF. CDR3 nucleotide sequence: TGTGCGACCTTGGCAGGGGGCATGGGGGCCCAGTACTTC.

This clone has just one count. The V gene is TRBV5-1, the J gene TRBJ1-4; 8 positions agree with TRBD1. Unmatched junction bases numbered 9, after V lost 4 bases and J lost 4 bases. The germline CDR1 and CDR2 sequences are SGHRS and YFSETQ. The CDR3 has 16 residues. CDR3 sequence: CASSPGQGGGNEKLFF. CDR3 bases: TGCGCCAGCAGCCCTGGACAGGGAGGGGGTAATGAAAAACTGTTTTTT.

V is TRBV5-1 and J is TRBJ2-7; D is possibly TRBD2 (6 bases). Between the trimmed V and J ends, which lost 4 bases and 4 bases, there was a span of 18 bases. Germline-derived CDR1 and CDR2 are SGHRS and YFSETQ. CDR3 size: 15 residues. DNA for the CDR3: TGCGCCAGCAGCCAACCGGGATCGGGGGAATACGAGCAGTACTTC. Protein product: CASSQPGSGEYEQYF. Filled out from reference TRBV5-1 and TRBJ2-7, the complete variable domain reads KAGVTQTPRYLIKTRGQQVTLSCSPISGHRSVSWYQQTPGQGLQFLFEYFSETQRNKGNFPGRFSGRQFSNSRSEMNVSTLELGDSALYLCASSQPGSGEYEQYFGPGTRLTVT.

The chain uses TRBV19 and TRBJ1-2, with TRBD1 as a possible D gene (5 bases). This CDR3 contains 16 residues. The V and J ends lost 2 bases and 4 bases respectively, with 17 bases between them. The germline CDR1 and CDR2 sequences are LNHDA and SQIVND (reference sequence). CDR3 amino acids: CASSINAARGTYGYTF. The CDR3 coding sequence is TGTGCCAGTAGTATAAACGCGGCTAGGGGAACCTATGGCTACACCTTC.